The 26 T cell receptor beta chains presented below share a single source sample, sequenced in a study of blood T cell dynamics during melanoma immunotherapy. TCRdb's copy holds only in-frame clones and misses some; the assay was immunoSEQ multiplex PCR. The sample lists roughly 10,000 clones, approximately 89% occurring once. Described time point: week 3, after first cycle of checkpoint inhibitor. The input for sequencing was blood, taken from a patient treated with checkpoint blockade. These receptors came from a human donor with melanoma.

This chain connects TRBV7-3 to TRBJ2-2, with 7 bases fitting TRBD1. The CDR3 consists of 15 residues. Trimming at V came to 4 bases and at J to 5 bases, leaving 7 bases not matched to a gene. CDR1 SGHTA and CDR2 FQGTGA come from the germline V gene. The CDR3 spells CASSSPGQPTGELFF. CDR3 DNA: TGTGCCAGCAGCTCCCCGGGACAGCCAACCGGGGAGCTGTTTTTT.

The chain recombines TRBV4-3 with TRBJ2-7; no firm D call. Germline values: CDR1 LGHNA, CDR2 YSLEER. This CDR3 region has 15 residues. V was shortened by 4 bases and J by 0 bases, with 13 bases between the two germline ends. The CDR3 spells CASSPGTRSSYEQYF. CDR3 bases: TGCGCCAGCAGCCCCGGAACACGCAGCTCCTACGAGCAGTACTTC.

The chain carries TRBV7-3 and TRBJ2-5; D is unresolved. Germline CDR1 SGHTA, CDR2 FQGTGA. With 2 bases removed from V and 5 bases from J, the gap between germline ends came to 9 bases. This CDR3 comprises 13 residues. The DNA for the CDR3 is TGTGCCAGCAGCTTAGGCCCGGAGGAGACCCAGTACTTC. Translating it yields CASSLGPEETQYF. Full variable domain (missing parts from reference TRBV7-3 and TRBJ2-5): GAGVSQTPSNKVTEKGKYVELRCDPISGHTALYWYRQSLGQGPEFLIYFQGTGAADDSGLPNDRFFAVRPEGSVSTLKIQRTERGDSAVYLCASSLGPEETQYFGPGTRLLVL.

The rearrangement joins TRBV29-1 to TRBJ2-7, with D possibly being TRBD1 (6 bases). Germline lookup yields CDR1 SQVTM and CDR2 ANQGSEA. The CDR3 totals 14 residues. V dropped 6 bases and J dropped 0 bases, with 15 bases sitting between them. Written as DNA, the CDR3 is TGCAGCGTCGCCGACAGGCGAAACTCCTACGAGCAGTACTTC. Encoded protein: CSVADRRNSYEQYF.

The rearrangement links TRBV2 to TRBJ1-2; TRBD1 is a possible D gene (6 bases). The CDR3 covers 14 residues. V gave up 6 bases and J gave up 1 base, with 12 bases separating them. CDR1 is SNHLY, CDR2 FYNNEI, per germline. CDR3 protein: CASSRQAHNYGYTF. Here the CDR3 DNA reads TGTGCCAGCAGCAGACAGGCCCATAACTATGGCTACACCTTC. Based on the CDR3 plus reference TRBV2 and TRBJ1-2, the full variable domain is EPEVTQTPSHQVTQMGQEVILRCVPISNHLYFYWYRQILGQKVEFLVSFYNNEISEKSEIFDDQFSVERPDGSNFTLKIRSTKLEDSAMYFCASSRQAHNYGYTFGSGTRLTVV.

V and J are TRBV9 and TRBJ2-3; D is perhaps TRBD2 (5 bases). The V end lost 0 bases, the J end lost 6 bases, and 5 bases lay between the germline ends. From germline, CDR1 is SGDLS and CDR2 YYNGEE. The CDR3 contains 12 residues. CDR3 loop: CASSVGEDTQYF. DNA of the CDR3: TGTGCCAGCAGCGTAGGGGAGGATACGCAGTATTTT.

V usage is TRBV5-1 and J usage is TRBJ2-2; D is unclear. Germline V gene data show CDR1 as SGHRS and CDR2 as YFSETQ. V lost 0 bases to trimming and J lost 1 base, with 4 bases between them. This CDR3 region has 14 residues. CDR3 sequence (DNA): TGCGCCAGCAGCTTGGGGGGGAACACCGGGGAGCTGTTTTTT. Its protein is CASSLGGNTGELFF.

CDR3 protein: CASSLPQTYEQYF. The CDR3, as DNA: TGTGCCAGCAGTTTGCCCCAAACCTACGAGCAGTACTTC. The rearrangement links TRBV28 to TRBJ2-7, with D unclear. CDR3 length: 13 amino acids. Trimming left V 3 bases short and J 2 bases short, with 8 bases between. Germline V gene sequence: CDR1 MDHEN, CDR2 SYDVKM.

This rearrangement joins TRBV29-1 to TRBJ2-7, with TRBD2 as a possible D gene (6 bases). The CDR3 sequence is 14 residues long. With 7 bases removed from V and 2 bases from J, the gap between germline ends came to 18 bases. Germline V gene lookup returns CDR1 SQVTM and CDR2 ANQGSEA. The CDR3 region has the DNA TGCAGCGCCTACCACGGGACTGCCCCCTACGAGCAGTACTTC. This translates into CSAYHGTAPYEQYF.

To note about this clone: The junction and the germline gene differ at one end; a read error may be behind it. The V gene is TRBV7-7, the J gene TRBJ2-7; TRBD2 matches 8 bases. CDR3 length: 15 residues. Germline V lookup: CDR1 SSHAT, CDR2 FNYEAQ (reference sequence). The CDR3 sequence: CASSRSTSGGDEQYF. The CDR3 DNA reads as TGTGCTAGCAGCCGGTCCACTAGCGGAGGAGACGAGCAGTACTTC.

V is TRBV27 and J is TRBJ2-4, with a possible D match to TRBD1 (6 bases). Trimming removed 6 bases at V and 6 bases at J, with 15 bases between. Germline values: CDR1 MNHEY, CDR2 SMNVEV (reference sequence). The CDR3 runs to 14 residues. The CDR3 DNA is TGTGCCAGCAGCTACAGGGTTTCGGGAAACATTCAGTACTTC. It yields the protein CASSYRVSGNIQYF.

V is TRBV7-9 and J is TRBJ1-1; D gene unclear. The CDR3 is 13 amino acids. Germline values: CDR1 SEHNR, CDR2 FQNEAQ (reference sequence). The ends were cut back, 1 base at V and 1 base at J, with 4 bases in the middle. CDR3 in DNA: TGTGCCAGCAGCTTAGTCGGGAACACTGAAGCTTTCTTT. Translated: CASSLVGNTEAFF.

The rearrangement joins TRBV5-1 to TRBJ1-2; D is uncertain. CDR1 is SGHRS and CDR2 is YFSETQ in the germline V gene. The CDR3 is 15 amino acids. V dropped 4 bases and J dropped 0 bases, with 13 bases sitting between them. The CDR3 spells CASSPRTEANYGYTF. CDR3 nucleotide sequence: TGCGCCAGCAGCCCACGGACCGAAGCTAACTATGGCTACACCTTC.

The V call is TRBV6-5, the J call TRBJ1-1, with D tentatively TRBD1 (5 bases). Trimming took 2 bases from V and 9 from J, leaving 13 bases between them. Looked up from germline, CDR1 is MNHEY and CDR2 is SVGAGI. The length of the CDR3 is 13 residues. CDR3 loop: CASSYGAVGQAFF. The CDR3 coding sequence is TGTGCCAGCAGTTACGGGGCGGTTGGGCAAGCTTTCTTT.

The rearrangement links TRBV5-1 to TRBJ1-5; 7 nucleotides line up with TRBD1. Germline V gives CDR1 SGHRS, CDR2 YFSETQ. CDR3 length: 13 amino acids. The V and J ends lost 4 bases and 4 bases, in that order; junction bases with no gene match: 2. The CDR3 DNA reads TGCGCCAGCAGCGCACAGGGGAATCAGCCCCAGCATTTT. Translation gives CASSAQGNQPQHF.

The rearrangement uses TRBV6-5 and TRBJ1-1; D is perhaps TRBD1 (5 bases). The CDR3 is 13 residues long. The germline V and J ends were trimmed by 6 bases and 1 base, with 9 bases remaining between them. The germline CDR1 and CDR2 sequences are MNHEY and SVGAGI. This chain's CDR3 is CASRPGQNTEAFF. The CDR3 nucleotides read TGTGCCAGCAGGCCTGGACAGAACACTGAAGCTTTCTTT.

The chain uses TRBV7-8 and TRBJ2-1; D uncertain. From germline, CDR1 is SGHVS and CDR2 FQNEAQ. V lost 0 bases and J lost 1, with 16 bases in between. This CDR3 has 18 amino acids. CDR3: CASSLAWVASGSYNEQFF. CDR3 nucleotides: TGTGCCAGCAGCTTAGCGTGGGTAGCCTCTGGTTCCTACAATGAGCAGTTCTTC. Based on the CDR3 plus reference TRBV7-8 and TRBJ2-1, the full variable domain is GAGVSQSPRYKVAKRGQDVALRCDPISGHVSLFWYQQALGQGPEFLTYFQNEAQLDKSGLPSDRFFAERPEGSVSTLKIQRTQQEDSAVYLCASSLAWVASGSYNEQFFGPGTRLTVL.

This chain links TRBV27 with TRBJ2-7, with TRBD1 identical over 11 bases. The V gene end was trimmed by 5 bases and the J gene end by 4 bases; junction bases not matched to a gene: 4. This CDR3 has 14 amino acids. Germline V CDR1 and CDR2: MNHEY, SMNVEV (reference sequence). The CDR3 sequence is CASSPGTGGYEQYF. The DNA of the CDR3 is TGTGCCAGCAGTCCTGGGACAGGGGGTTACGAGCAGTACTTC.

This clone has just one count. Other DNA sequences in the same sample also yield this CDR3. This chain uses TRBV7-8 with TRBJ1-1, with a weak D call TRBD1 (5 bases). Germline CDR1 is SGHVS and CDR2 is FQNEAQ. The ends were cut back, 6 bases at V and 6 bases at J, with 17 bases in the middle. The CDR3 has 14 residues. This chain's CDR3 is CASSPPGGVPEAFF. The CDR3, as DNA: TGTGCCAGCAGTCCCCCGGGGGGGGTCCCTGAAGCTTTCTTT.

The V gene is TRBV29-1, the J gene TRBJ1-1, with D unclear. The length of the CDR3 is 13 residues. The germline gives CDR1 SQVTM, CDR2 ANQGSEA. The V end was cut by 6 bases, the J end by 3 bases, with 14 bases between. CDR3 in DNA: TGCAGCGTGGCGGACCCAGGTGACACTGAAGCTTTCTTT. Its protein is CSVADPGDTEAFF.

V usage is TRBV27 and J usage is TRBJ1-1; D remains unclear. Germline CDR1 and CDR2: MNHEY and SMNVEV (reference sequence). Trimming left V 7 bases short and J 7 bases short, with 16 bases between. The CDR3 is made up of 13 amino acids. This CDR3 reads CASTPTGGLEAFF. Here the CDR3 DNA reads TGTGCCAGCACCCCAACCGGTGGCCTTGAAGCTTTCTTT.

V is TRBV30 and J is TRBJ2-7, with D possibly being TRBD2 (7 bases). The germline V and J ends were trimmed by 2 bases and 0 bases, with 14 bases remaining between them. From germline, CDR1 is GTSNPN and CDR2 SVGIG (reference sequence). This CDR3 has 15 amino acids. CDR3 DNA sequence: TGTGCCTGGAGTCCGGGGGGCATCCGCTCCTACGAGCAGTACTTC. Protein: CAWSPGGIRSYEQYF.

V gene TRBV6-6 combines with J gene TRBJ1-1, with D maybe TRBD1 (6 bases). The CDR3 runs to 15 residues. V was shortened by 2 bases and J by 5 bases, with 15 bases between the two germline ends. Germline V gene data show CDR1 as MNHNY and CDR2 as SVGAGI (reference sequence). The CDR3 DNA reads as TGTGCCAGCAGTTACGGGGGGGGCGGACGTACTGAAGCTTTCTTT. It specifies CASSYGGGGRTEAFF.

This sequence joins TRBV27 and TRBJ2-7, with D perhaps TRBD1 (5 bases). The CDR3 is 13 residues long. CDR1 is MNHEY, CDR2 SMNVEV, per germline (reference sequence). V gave up 1 base and J gave up 2 bases, with 6 bases separating them. CDR3 bases: TGTGCCAGCAGTTTATGGGGCCCCTACGAGCAGTACTTC. This translates into CASSLWGPYEQYF.

This rearrangement joins TRBV2 to TRBJ1-3, with D tentatively TRBD1 (6 bases). The CDR3 is 14 amino acids. V shed 6 bases and J shed 2 bases, with 11 bases lying between them. In germline, CDR1 is SNHLY, CDR2 FYNNEI. CDR3 in DNA: TGTGCCAGCAGACCCCAGGGGCCTGGAAACACCATATATTTT. Residues: CASRPQGPGNTIYF.

The rearrangement uses TRBV4-3 and TRBJ1-1, with D unclear. This CDR3 has 14 residues. The germline gives CDR1 LGHNA, CDR2 YSLEER. Trimming removed 4 bases at V and 4 bases at J, with 13 bases between. CDR3 coding DNA: TGCGCCAGCAGCCCGCGGCATCTGACCACTGAAGCTTTCTTT. Translation: CASSPRHLTTEAFF.